The text below deals with one T cell receptor (beta chain). The data are from a study of blood T cell repertoires in COVID-19. Libraries were prepared by immunoSEQ multiplex PCR; TCRdb keeps only in-frame clonotypes and omits some of them. The repertoire holds 200,000 to 300,000 clones, about 89% seen once, with over 2.5% in the top ten. Each participant's cohort was designated according to participant-reported clinical history. Recovered participants had two consecutive negative NP/OP PCR tests, healthcare professional clearance, or symptom resolution. This CDR3 spans 15 amino acids. V lost 3 bases, J lost 2 bases, and 4 bases stayed unmatched. CDR1 is WSHSY, CDR2 SAAADI, per germline.

This chain joins TRBV10-2 and TRBJ2-7, with 10 bases matching TRBD2. The receptor was derived from a woman aged 18-29 years who had recovered from COVID-19. Sequenced input: PBMCs or T cells enriched from blood (not recorded which). The CDR3 loop is CASSEDTSGTYEQYF. CDR3 coding DNA: TGCGCCAGCAGTGAAGATACTAGCGGGACCTACGAGCAGTACTTC.